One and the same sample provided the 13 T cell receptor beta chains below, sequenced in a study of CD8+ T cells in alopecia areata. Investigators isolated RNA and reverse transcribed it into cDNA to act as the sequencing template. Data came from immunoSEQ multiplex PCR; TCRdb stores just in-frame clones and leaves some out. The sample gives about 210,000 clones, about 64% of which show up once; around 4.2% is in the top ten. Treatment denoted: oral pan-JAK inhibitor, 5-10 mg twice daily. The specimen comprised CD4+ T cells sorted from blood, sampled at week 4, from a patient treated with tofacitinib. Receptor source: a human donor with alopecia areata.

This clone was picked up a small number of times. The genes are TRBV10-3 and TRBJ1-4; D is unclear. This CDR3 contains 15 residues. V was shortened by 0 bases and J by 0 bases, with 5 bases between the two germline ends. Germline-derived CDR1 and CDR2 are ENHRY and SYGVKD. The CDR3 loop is CAISESSSTNEKLFF. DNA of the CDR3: TGTGCCATCAGTGAGTCGAGTTCAACTAATGAAAAACTGTTTTTT.

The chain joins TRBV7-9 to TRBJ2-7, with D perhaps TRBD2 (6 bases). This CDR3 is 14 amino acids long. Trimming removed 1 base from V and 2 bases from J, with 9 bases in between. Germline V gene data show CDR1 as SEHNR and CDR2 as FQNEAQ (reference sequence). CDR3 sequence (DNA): TGTGCCAGCAGCTTAGGACCGGGGGCCTACGAGCAGTACTTC. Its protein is CASSLGPGAYEQYF.

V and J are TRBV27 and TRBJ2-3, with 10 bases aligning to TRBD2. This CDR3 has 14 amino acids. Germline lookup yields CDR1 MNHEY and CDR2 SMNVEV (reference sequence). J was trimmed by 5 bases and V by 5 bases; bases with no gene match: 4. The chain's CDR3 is CASSKPSGGDTQYF. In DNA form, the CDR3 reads TGTGCCAGCAGTAAGCCTAGCGGGGGAGATACGCAGTATTTT.

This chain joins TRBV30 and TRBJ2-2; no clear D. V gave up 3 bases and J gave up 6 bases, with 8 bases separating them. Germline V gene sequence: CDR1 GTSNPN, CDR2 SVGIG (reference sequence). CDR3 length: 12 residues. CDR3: CAWRVYSGELFF. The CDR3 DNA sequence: TGTGCCTGGAGGGTTTACTCCGGGGAGCTGTTTTTT.

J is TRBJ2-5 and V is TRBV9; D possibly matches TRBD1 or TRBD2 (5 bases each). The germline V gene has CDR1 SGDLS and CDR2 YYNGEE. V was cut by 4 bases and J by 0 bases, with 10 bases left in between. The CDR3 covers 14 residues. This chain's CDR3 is CASSLGAYQETQYF. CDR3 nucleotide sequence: TGTGCCAGCAGCCTCGGGGCGTACCAAGAGACCCAGTACTTC. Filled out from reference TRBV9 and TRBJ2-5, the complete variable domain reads DSGVTQTPKHLITATGQRVTLRCSPRSGDLSVYWYQQSLDQGLQFLIQYYNGEERAKGNILERFSAQQFPDLHSELNLSSLELGDSALYFCASSLGAYQETQYFGPGTRLLVL.

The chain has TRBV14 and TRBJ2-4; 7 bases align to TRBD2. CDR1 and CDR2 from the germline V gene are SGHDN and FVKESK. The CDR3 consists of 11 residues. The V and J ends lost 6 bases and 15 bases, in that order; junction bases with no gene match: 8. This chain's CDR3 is CASSHREERYF. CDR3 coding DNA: TGTGCCAGCAGTCACCGGGAGGAACGGTACTTC. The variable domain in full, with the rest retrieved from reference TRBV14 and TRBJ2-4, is EAGVTQFPSHSVIEKGQTVTLRCDPISGHDNLYWYRRVMGKEIKFLLHFVKESKQDESGMPNNRFLAERTGGTYSTLKVQPAELEDSGVYFCASSHREERYFGAGTRLSVL.

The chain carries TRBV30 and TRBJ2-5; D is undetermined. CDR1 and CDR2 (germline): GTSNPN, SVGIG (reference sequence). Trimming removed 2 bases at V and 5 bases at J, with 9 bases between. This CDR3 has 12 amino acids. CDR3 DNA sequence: TGTGCCTGGAGTTCCAGCTTGGAGACCCAGTACTTC. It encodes CAWSSSLETQYF.

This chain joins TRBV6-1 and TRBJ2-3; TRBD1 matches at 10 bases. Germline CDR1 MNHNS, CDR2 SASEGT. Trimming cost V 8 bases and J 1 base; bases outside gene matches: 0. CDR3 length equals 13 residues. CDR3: CASGTGGTDTQYF. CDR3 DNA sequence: TGTGCCAGCGGGACAGGGGGCACAGATACGCAGTATTTT.

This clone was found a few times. DNA for the CDR3: TGTGCCAGCAGTCCCCGGGACAGCTCCTACGAGCAGTACTTC. It specifies CASSPRDSSYEQYF. The chain combines TRBV27 with TRBJ2-7; 7 bases are a match to TRBD1. This CDR3 spans 14 amino acids. Germline V CDR1 and CDR2: MNHEY, SMNVEV (reference sequence). V was clipped by 5 bases and J by 0 bases; unmatched bases: 4.

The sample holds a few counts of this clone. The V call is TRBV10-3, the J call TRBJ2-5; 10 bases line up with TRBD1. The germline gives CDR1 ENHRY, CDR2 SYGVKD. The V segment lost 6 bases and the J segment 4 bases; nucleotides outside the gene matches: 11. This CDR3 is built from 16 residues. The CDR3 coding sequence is TGTGCCATCAGGGTGTCTTTGGGACAGGGGAGAGAGACCCAGTACTTC. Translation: CAIRVSLGQGRETQYF.

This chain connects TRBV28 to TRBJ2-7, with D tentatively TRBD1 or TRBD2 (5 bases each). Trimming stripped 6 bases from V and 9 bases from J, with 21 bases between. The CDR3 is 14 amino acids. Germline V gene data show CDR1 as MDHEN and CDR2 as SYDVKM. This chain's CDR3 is CASRPYTGPHRQYF. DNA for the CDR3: TGTGCCAGCAGACCGTACACGGGGCCACATAGGCAGTACTTC.

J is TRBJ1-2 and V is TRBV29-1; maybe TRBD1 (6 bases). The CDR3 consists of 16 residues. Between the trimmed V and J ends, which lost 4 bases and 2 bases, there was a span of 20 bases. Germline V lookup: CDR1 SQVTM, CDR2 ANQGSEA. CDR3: CSVGRGRGTENYGYTF. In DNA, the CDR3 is TGCAGCGTTGGACGAGGAAGGGGGACCGAGAACTATGGCTACACCTTC.

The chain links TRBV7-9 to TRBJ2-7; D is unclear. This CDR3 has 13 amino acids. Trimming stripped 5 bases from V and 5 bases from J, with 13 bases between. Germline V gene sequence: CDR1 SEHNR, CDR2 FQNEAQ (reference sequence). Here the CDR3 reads CASSARIVDEQYF. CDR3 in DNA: TGTGCCAGCAGCGCCAGGATTGTCGACGAGCAGTACTTC. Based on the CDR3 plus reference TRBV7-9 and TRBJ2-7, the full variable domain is DTGVSQNPRHKITKRGQNVTFRCDPISEHNRLYWYRQTLGQGPEFLTYFQNEAQLEKSRLLSDRFSAERPKGSFSTLEIQRTEQGDSAMYLCASSARIVDEQYFGPGTRLTVT.